This T cell receptor (beta chain) was captured in a study of tumor-infiltrating lymphocytes in primary liver carcinoma. Unsorted whole blood supplied the RNA, and germline DNA was extracted too. Chronic HBV infection, untreated so far, was present in the patients. Germline V CDR1 and CDR2: MNHEY, SVGAGI. This CDR3 comprises 12 residues. Whole-study findings and limits: The 250 largest clones made up significantly more of tumor than blood repertoires (p = 0.039). It was tumor-adjacent and tumor-blood pairs that overlapped less than tumor region pairs did.

Reverse transcription of roughly 480 ng total RNA with a constant-region primer produced TCR beta cDNA. Generation of the TCR beta libraries relied on three nested multiplex PCR rounds using slightly modified ARM-PCR. TRBV1-TRBV30 forward and Cbeta reverse primers drove the first two approximately 11-cycle rounds. Each CDR3 protein gets one entry after TCRdb re-called the multiplex PCR reads with MiXCR. The sample shows fewer than 400,000 distinct CDR3 sequences, nearly 60% of them seen only once. This clonotype was seen just once. What it recognizes is unknown. A single base separates this from a much larger clone, so it may be a read error.

Sequenced: peripheral blood. This chain links TRBV6-5 with TRBJ2-2; D unresolved. This TCR derives from a woman aged 25-40 years with primary liver carcinoma and hepatitis B virus infection. The CDR3 region has the DNA TGTGCAGGGCCATCAAACACCGGGGAGCTGTTTTTT. Its protein is CAGPSNTGELFF.